This T cell receptor beta chain was identified during a study of spatial heterogeneity in lung cancer. TCRdb independently ran MiXCR on the 5' RACE reads; one entry per CDR3 protein. Of roughly 14,000 distinct CDR3 sequences in the sample, 5% to 6.5% are singletons; the top ten hold roughly 23%. The V gene end was trimmed by 1 base and the J gene end by 9 bases; junction bases not matched to a gene: 12. Germline V CDR1 and CDR2: LGHDT, YNNKEL (reference sequence). This CDR3 has 16 amino acids. Noted time point: blood at routine non-recurrence follow-up after resection. Tumor, nontumor lung or frozen PBMC supplied whole RNA that was sequenced unsorted.

This receptor was taken from a male donor with early-stage non-small cell lung cancer. J is TRBJ2-4 and V is TRBV3-1; TRBD1 agrees at 7 bases. Sequences were derived from PBMCs, sampled at follow-up. The CDR3 is CASSQGLPTTGPIQYF. CDR3 nucleotide sequence: TGTGCCAGCAGCCAAGGCCTTCCCACGACAGGGCCCATTCAGTACTTC.